A single sample is the source of the 25 T cell receptor beta chains below, sequenced in a study of shared clonotypes between healthy human individuals. CD45RO negativity and positive selection for CCR7 defined naive CD8 cells, a population that excluded terminally differentiated effector memory CD45RA+ cells. Profiled with immunoSEQ multiplex PCR; TCRdb holds only in-frame clones, not every one. The sample holds about 2.1 million clones, 90% to 95% seen once. The specimen sequenced was naive CD8+ T cells from PBMCs. The receptors shown here come from a young man in good health. Some clones in this sample may be carry-over from other donors' samples.

On this clone itself: This CDR3 is also generated by other DNA sequences in the sample. This rearrangement joins TRBV28 to TRBJ2-7, with a tentative D call TRBD2 (6 bases). V lost 3 bases and J 3 bases, leaving 12 bases between the germline ends. This CDR3 has 14 amino acids. Germline lookup yields CDR1 MDHEN and CDR2 SYDVKM. Here the CDR3 DNA reads TGTGCCAGCAGTTTGCGGGGCAGTCTCTACGAGCAGTACTTC. Its protein product is CASSLRGSLYEQYF.

The chain links TRBV27 to TRBJ1-1, with D perhaps TRBD1 (5 bases). Trimming removed 10 bases at V and 2 bases at J, with 14 bases between. The V gene's germline CDR1 is MNHEY and CDR2 SMNVEV (reference sequence). This CDR3 is built from 13 residues. This CDR3 is CATRGRGNTEAFF. In DNA form, the CDR3 reads TGTGCCACCCGGGGGAGGGGAAACACTGAAGCTTTCTTT.

V and J are TRBV5-4 and TRBJ2-7; D gene unclear. This CDR3 region has 15 residues. Germline CDR1 is SGHNT and CDR2 is YYREEE (reference sequence). The V end lost 0 bases, the J end lost 2 bases, and 12 bases lay between the germline ends. This CDR3 is CASSLVPLGTYEQYF. The DNA for the CDR3 is TGTGCCAGCAGCTTGGTACCGCTAGGCACCTACGAGCAGTACTTC.

This clone was seen just once. The chain employs TRBV9 and TRBJ2-4; 14 bases agree with TRBD2. Germline CDR1 SGDLS, CDR2 YYNGEE. CDR3 length: 14 amino acids. After removal of 4 bases from V and 8 bases from J, the junction contained 2 bases not matched to a gene. The DNA of the CDR3 is TGTGCCAGCAGCCAGGGACTAGCGGGAGACATTCAGTACTTC. It is translated as CASSQGLAGDIQYF.

This chain uses TRBV30 with TRBJ2-5; 9 nucleotides line up with TRBD2. The CDR3 spans 14 residues. The germline V gene has CDR1 GTSNPN and CDR2 SVGIG (reference sequence). The V gene end was trimmed by 5 bases and the J gene end by 5 bases; junction bases not matched to a gene: 9. The CDR3 DNA sequence: TGTGCCTGGTTTAAGAGCGGGAGGTTCGAGACCCAGTACTTC. Its protein product is CAWFKSGRFETQYF.

This clone has a single count. The chain employs TRBV27 and TRBJ1-2, with D perhaps matching TRBD1 (5 bases). With 4 bases removed from V and 8 bases from J, the gap between germline ends came to 17 bases. The V gene's germline CDR1 is MNHEY and CDR2 SMNVEV (reference sequence). The CDR3 contains 14 residues. CDR3 DNA: TGTGCCAGCAGTTCCCGGGACCTTCCTGGGGGCTACACCTTC. Translated: CASSSRDLPGGYTF.

The chain joins TRBV7-9 to TRBJ2-2; D gene uncertain. Trimming removed 5 bases from V and 9 bases from J, with 10 bases in between. The CDR3 contains 12 residues. Germline CDR1 reads SEHNR; CDR2 reads FQNEAQ (reference sequence). CDR3 sequence (DNA): TGTGCCAGCAGCCTCGCGGTGTGGGAGCTGTTTTTT. Protein sequence: CASSLAVWELFF.

This chain uses TRBV28 with TRBJ1-1; D call uncertain. Per germline, CDR1 MDHEN and CDR2 SYDVKM. Trimming pared 3 bases from V and 0 bases from J, leaving 11 bases between. The CDR3 runs to 15 residues. The CDR3 DNA reads TGTGCCAGCAGTTTTAGTCGGGAAATGAACACTGAAGCTTTCTTT. It specifies CASSFSREMNTEAFF. Together with reference TRBV28 and TRBJ1-1, the CDR3 gives the full variable domain: DVKVTQSSRYLVKRTGEKVFLECVQDMDHENMFWYRQDPGLGLRLIYFSYDVKMKEKGDIPEGYSVSREKKERFSLILESASTNQTSMYLCASSFSREMNTEAFFGQGTRLTVV.

The rearrangement links TRBV28 to TRBJ2-2; 14 positions agree with TRBD2. The germline V gene encodes CDR1 MDHEN and CDR2 SYDVKM. The V and J ends lost 5 bases and 4 bases, in that order; junction bases with no gene match: 21. The CDR3 contains 22 residues. The CDR3 loop is CASSPKLQPGTSGSSGTGELFF. The CDR3 coding sequence is TGTGCCAGCAGTCCCAAACTACAGCCAGGGACTAGCGGGAGTTCGGGCACCGGGGAGCTGTTTTTT.

A note on this clone: The sample carries other DNA sequences with the same CDR3. This rearrangement joins TRBV28 to TRBJ1-5; D is undetermined. This CDR3 comprises 15 residues. Trimming pared 1 base from V and 0 bases from J, leaving 7 bases between. Germline CDR1 reads MDHEN; CDR2 reads SYDVKM. CDR3 region: CASSLSGNSNQPQHF. CDR3 coding DNA: TGTGCCAGCAGTTTATCGGGAAATAGCAATCAGCCCCAGCATTTT.

The rearrangement joins TRBV29-1 to TRBJ1-2; D perhaps matches TRBD1 (5 bases). Between the trimmed V and J ends, which lost 1 base and 4 bases, there was a span of 10 bases. Germline CDR1 SQVTM, CDR2 ANQGSEA. This CDR3 has 13 amino acids. The CDR3 nucleotides are TGCAGCGTTGAAGGGGGCGATGCCTATGGCTACACCTTC. Encoded protein: CSVEGGDAYGYTF. Drawing the rest from reference TRBV29-1 and TRBJ1-2, the complete variable domain is SAVISQKPSRDICQRGTSLTIQCQVDSQVTMMFWYRQQPGQSLTLIATANQGSEATYESGFVIDKFPISRPNLTFSTLTVSNMSPEDSSIYLCSVEGGDAYGYTFGSGTRLTVV.

This clone was detected once. This sequence joins TRBV5-5 and TRBJ1-5; possibly TRBD1 for D (5 bases). V shed 0 bases and J shed 7 bases, with 14 bases lying between them. CDR1 SGHKS and CDR2 YYEKEE come from the germline V gene (reference sequence). This CDR3 is built from 15 residues. The CDR3 bases are TGTGCCAGCAGCTTGGGGGCAGGGTATGGCCAGCCCCAGCATTTT. Translated, it gives CASSLGAGYGQPQHF.

The count of this clone is one. CDR3 loop: CASSYVGITDTQYF. The CDR3, as DNA: TGTGCCAGCAGTTACGTGGGGATCACAGATACGCAGTATTTT. This sequence joins TRBV6-5 and TRBJ2-3; D unresolved. Per germline, CDR1 MNHEY and CDR2 SVGAGI. The V end was cut by 2 bases, the J end by 2 bases, with 8 bases between. The CDR3 is 14 amino acids.

About this clone: The DNA is omitted, as the CDR3 cannot be located on it reliably, and the CDR3 follows TCRdb's listing. This chain's CDR3 is CASSILGGTPETQYF. The genes are TRBV27 and TRBJ2-5; TRBD2, as called in the table, went unchecked against the DNA. Both ends counted, the CDR3 spans 15 residues. CDR1 is MNHEY and CDR2 is SMNVEV in the germline V gene (reference sequence).

This clone was seen only once. This chain connects TRBV7-8 to TRBJ2-7; the match to TRBD1 covers 11 bases. J was trimmed by 7 bases and V by 2 bases; bases with no gene match: 10. Germline V lookup: CDR1 SGHVS, CDR2 FQNEAQ. The CDR3 has 16 residues. The CDR3 loop reads CASSLPGWDRGREQYF. In DNA, the CDR3 is TGTGCCAGCAGCTTACCCGGGTGGGACAGGGGGAGAGAGCAGTACTTC.

This chain uses TRBV11-2 with TRBJ2-5, with 10 bases that match TRBD2. Germline V CDR1 and CDR2: SGHAT, FQNNGV. V was clipped by 2 bases and J by 1 base; unmatched bases: 4. This CDR3 is built from 16 residues. Here the CDR3 reads CASSLWEREGQETQYF. The CDR3 nucleotides read TGTGCCAGCAGCTTATGGGAGCGGGAGGGCCAAGAGACCCAGTACTTC. Supplemented by reference TRBV11-2 and TRBJ2-5, the full variable domain reads EAGVAQSPRYKIIEKRQSVAFWCNPISGHATLYWYQQILGQGPKLLIQFQNNGVVDDSQLPKDRFSAERLKGVDSTLKIQPAKLEDSAVYLCASSLWEREGQETQYFGPGTRLLVL.

The V call is TRBV27, the J call TRBJ2-7; a weak D match, TRBD2 (5 bases). This CDR3 contains 14 residues. The germline V and J ends were trimmed by 7 bases and 2 bases, with 15 bases remaining between them. The germline CDR1 and CDR2 sequences are MNHEY and SMNVEV (reference sequence). The DNA for the CDR3 is TGTGCCAGCAAAACAGAGGCGGGCCCCTACGAGCAGTACTTC. Its translation: CASKTEAGPYEQYF.

The V gene is TRBV6-5, the J gene TRBJ2-1, with 7 bases aligning to TRBD2. The CDR3 extends over 13 amino acids. CDR1 and CDR2 (germline): MNHEY, SVGAGI. After removal of 7 bases from V and 4 bases from J, the junction contained 4 bases not matched to a gene. The CDR3 loop reads CASTSSGYNEQFF. CDR3 coding DNA: TGTGCCAGCACATCTAGCGGATACAATGAGCAGTTCTTC.

The rearrangement links TRBV9 to TRBJ2-1, with D possibly matching TRBD1 (5 bases). Deletions cut 2 bases from V and 7 bases from J, with 13 bases between. Germline values: CDR1 SGDLS, CDR2 YYNGEE. The CDR3 sequence is 14 residues long. The CDR3 DNA follows: TGTGCCAGCAGCGTTTGGGCAGGGCCGAATGAGCAGTTCTTC. Protein product: CASSVWAGPNEQFF.

The J gene is TRBJ2-1, the V gene TRBV11-2; D may match TRBD1 or TRBD2 (6 bases each). Trimming took 5 bases from V and 5 from J, leaving 10 bases between them. Germline V CDR1 and CDR2: SGHAT, FQNNGV. This CDR3 region has 13 residues. The CDR3 sequence: CASSLGGHNEQFF. CDR3 DNA: TGTGCCAGCAGCCTAGGGGGGCACAATGAGCAGTTCTTC.

The chain is built from TRBV30 and TRBJ2-1, with 9 bases matching TRBD1. With 3 bases clipped from V and 4 bases from J, the junction kept 7 bases outside the gene matches. The CDR3 totals 15 residues. CDR1 and CDR2 from the germline V gene are GTSNPN and SVGIG (reference sequence). CDR3 sequence: CAWSTGTGIYNEQFF. The CDR3 nucleotides read TGTGCCTGGAGCACCGGGACAGGGATTTACAATGAGCAGTTCTTC.

About this clone itself: The sample has other DNA sequences that encode this CDR3 too. The chain couples TRBV9 to TRBJ2-7, with TRBD2 matching over 11 bases. Germline V gene lookup returns CDR1 SGDLS and CDR2 YYNGEE. V shed 0 bases, J shed 2 bases, and the junction held 4 bases outside the gene matches. The length of the CDR3 is 16 residues. In DNA, the CDR3 is TGTGCCAGCAGCGTAGCCGGGACTAGCGGAACCTACGAGCAGTACTTC. Translated, it gives CASSVAGTSGTYEQYF.

This chain joins TRBV13 and TRBJ2-7, with D perhaps matching TRBD2 (6 bases). Germline V gives CDR1 PRHDT, CDR2 FYEKMQ (reference sequence). V lost 5 bases and J 2 bases, leaving 13 bases between the germline ends. There are 14 residues in the CDR3. This CDR3 is CASSRGSSAYEQYF. The CDR3 DNA sequence: TGTGCCAGCAGCCGTGGGTCTAGCGCCTACGAGCAGTACTTC. Full variable domain (remainder filled in from reference TRBV13 and TRBJ2-7): AAGVIQSPRHLIKEKRETATLKCYPIPRHDTVYWYQQGPGQDPQFLISFYEKMQSDKGSIPDRFSAQQFSDYHSELNMSSLELGDSALYFCASSRGSSAYEQYFGPGTRLTVT.

J is TRBJ2-7 and V is TRBV9; 10 nucleotides line up with TRBD1. The CDR3 is 15 amino acids. Germline-derived CDR1 and CDR2 are SGDLS and YYNGEE. V lost 4 bases, J lost 2 bases, and 6 bases stayed unmatched. This chain's CDR3 is CASSPRGTGAYEQYF. The CDR3 DNA reads as TGTGCCAGCAGCCCCAGGGGGACAGGGGCCTACGAGCAGTACTTC.

The chain employs TRBV19 and TRBJ2-2; D possibly corresponds to TRBD2 (6 bases). Germline values: CDR1 LNHDA, CDR2 SQIVND (reference sequence). This CDR3 has 15 residues. The V end lost 3 bases, the J end lost 4 bases, and 12 bases lay between the germline ends. The DNA for the CDR3 is TGTGCCAGTAGTATTGGAGGGACGAGCACCGGGGAGCTGTTTTTT. Amino acid sequence: CASSIGGTSTGELFF.